Included here is one T cell receptor beta chain sequence, with context. Its antigen is currently not known. No base quality values were provided; no much bigger clone lies one nucleotide off. The roughly 42 donors, aged about 6 to 95 years, were systemically healthy Caucasian individuals from Russia. Around 10 milliliters of peripheral blood were collected from each donor into EDTA-treated Vacutainer tubes. Ficoll-Paque density-gradient centrifugation was used to isolate PBMCs, with at least 7 million obtained per sample. Total RNA was extracted from PBMCs with Trizol reagent, with at least 5 micrograms obtained per sample. For every donor, flow cytometry on a PBMC aliquot measured the percentage of naive CD45RAhigh/CD27high T cells. The record originates from a study of blood T cells in healthy people across ages (dated by TCRdb to the mid-2010s). Describing the broader study: In model experiments, template switching captured about one uniquely barcoded TCR beta cDNA molecule for every two T cells. Using deep sequencing normalized with unique cDNA molecular identifiers, the study measured how TCR beta repertoire diversity changes with age. Four age groups were formed from the donors: young (average roughly 15 years), middle-aged (just under 40), aged (around 68) and long-lived (more than 75). Two additional independent replicas of 1 million unique cDNA reads from the same blood draw were analyzed for two donors (one aged 18 to 30 and one aged 80 or older). The research as a whole found: Observed TCR beta diversity correlated strongly with the percentage of naive T cells measured by flow cytometry. Estimates of total diversity from one million sequenced T cells were regarded as lower bounds and underestimates. Observed TCR beta diversity per million T cells fell roughly linearly with age, and a significant reduction was already apparent by age roughly 41. Donor CMV infection status was unknown, potentially confounding age-related changes in expanded clonotypes. Conclusive comparison of naive and antigen-experienced compartments was prevented by the profiling of bulk unsorted PBMCs. Compared with the aged group, the long-lived group had more naive CD4+ T cells, fewer expanded clones and increased TCR diversity, suggesting age selection.

Reading the germline V gene gives CDR1 SGHTA and CDR2 FQGNSA. Counted from cysteine to phenylalanine, this CDR3 has 14 amino acids. Of all the DNA, just the CDR3 is kept, 42 bases in frame from base 1. Preparation of the library involved 5' RACE. The instrument given in TCRdb is Illumina HiSeq 2500. A second PCR of about 7 to 12 cycles was run with a J-beta primer mix and a sample-barcoded 5' primer. A template-switch 5' adaptor carrying 12 random nucleotides introduced a unique molecular identifier onto each TCR beta cDNA molecule. At least 2.5 million CDR3-containing paired-end reads were obtained from each sample. All of the RNA was converted into first-strand cDNA using the Mint cDNA synthesis kit, with a TRBC-specific oligonucleotide serving as the primer. After uracil-DNA glycosylase treatment, a first 18-cycle PCR used universal primers M1SS and BC2_uni_R on all cDNA. Under the source paper's analysis protocol: For normalization, 1 million high-quality reads, each with a distinct molecular identifier, were randomly selected from each sample. Reads sharing molecular identifiers were discarded rather than binned into consensus sequences. MiTCR, run with a Q25 quality threshold and the strictest error-elimination algorithm, handled CDR3 identification, clonotype clustering and error correction. A nonparametric unseen species model using Euler transformation provided a lower-bound estimate of total TCR beta diversity. Clones were called with MiXCR by TCRdb after fastp trimmed the public reads at Q25, and only in-frame beta chains were retained. Rows matching on CDR3 protein sequence are summarized as one entry with the most common DNA and genes. These V and J calls originate from TCRdb's pipeline instead of the authors' own analysis. This sample holds 1 million or so distinct CDR3 sequences; about 25% were observed only once. Around 0.75% of the sample goes to the ten largest clones.

Separately, the same data were catalogued under a study of T cells of mothers and their children. As the second paper documents: Donors were nine systemically healthy Caucasian individuals: three mothers and their six children. cDNA synthesis used all of the extracted RNA, with approximately 1.6 ug of RNA in each 15 ul reaction. In the second PCR, the M1S primer added sample barcodes and 2-4 random nucleotides. More than 8.5 million TCR beta CDR3 reads were obtained from each mother, and roughly 3 million reads were obtained from each child. Thymic selection similarly shapes TCR recombination output in related and unrelated pairs, with minor effect from inherited differences. Related mother-child pairs always showed normalized repertoire overlap that was slightly higher than in unrelated mother-child pairs, though the difference was never significant. No persistent microchimeric T cell clones were detected, at a sensitivity of roughly 93 clones per million clonotypes. In the study, deep NGS was used to compare the TCR beta repertoires of mothers and children, and features distinguishing related mother-child pairs from unrelated individuals were sought. The mean age was about 40 +/- 4 years for the mothers and 11 +/- 4 years for the children. After adapter ligation with NEBNext reagents, the libraries were sequenced on Illumina HiSeq 2000 with 100+100 nt paired-end reads. To prevent cross-contamination, the mother and child libraries were prepared one month apart and sequenced in separate runs. Each donor had between about 500,000 and 2,300,000 distinct TCR beta clonotypes identified. Naive TCR beta clonotypes were estimated from low-frequency clonotypes matched to each donor's FACS-determined naive share, without sorting.

Recombination linked TRBV7-2 to TRBJ2-1; the D gene identity is not certain. The J call may be wrong; the DNA end is better matched by TRBJ2-7. The TCR originated in a girl between 2 and 10 years old in good health. Sample: blood. The CDR3 in this case is CASSLGLGRCEQYF. The nucleotide sequence is TGTGCCAGCAGCTTAGGTTTAGGGCGGTGCGAGCAGTACTTC.